This T cell receptor beta chain originates from a study of blood T cell repertoires in COVID-19. Overall study: COVID-19 samples collected from the United States, Italy and Spain covered acute and convalescent phases. T cells, B-cell-depleted T cells, or PBMCs supplied cDNA or gDNA.

The CDR3 spans 15 residues. V was trimmed by 3 bases and J by 7 bases, leaving 16 bases between them. Germline V gives CDR1 SGDLS, CDR2 YYNGEE. As handled by the study authors: Nucleated cell counts were estimated from reference gene primer amplification. Repertoires were generated with immunoSEQ multiplex PCR, while TCRdb's copy carries only in-frame clones and drops some. V, J and clone size are taken as reported in that table, and D and trimming were inferred from the DNA itself. In the table there are 360,000 or so clones, around 90% of which are singletons. This clone was detected once. Input material: peripheral blood. The receptor was derived from a man aged 18 to 30 with active or convalescent COVID-19. V and J are TRBV9 and TRBJ2-2; tentative D call: TRBD2 (6 bases). The CDR3 sequence: CASSGSGRLGGELFF. CDR3 nucleotides: TGTGCCAGCAGCGGTAGCGGAAGGCTGGGCGGGGAGCTGTTTTTT.